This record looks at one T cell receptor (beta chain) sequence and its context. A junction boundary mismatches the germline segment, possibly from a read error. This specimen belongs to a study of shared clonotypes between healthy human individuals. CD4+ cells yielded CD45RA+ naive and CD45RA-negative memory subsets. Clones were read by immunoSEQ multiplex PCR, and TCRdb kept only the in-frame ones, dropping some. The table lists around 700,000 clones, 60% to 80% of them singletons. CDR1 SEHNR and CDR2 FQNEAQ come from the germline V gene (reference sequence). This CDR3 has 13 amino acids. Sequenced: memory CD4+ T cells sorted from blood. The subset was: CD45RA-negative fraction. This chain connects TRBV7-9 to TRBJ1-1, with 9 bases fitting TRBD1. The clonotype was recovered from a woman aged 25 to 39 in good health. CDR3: CASSLGTGAGLIF. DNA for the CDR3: TGTGCCAGCAGCTTAGGGACAGGGGCCGGATTGATCTTT.